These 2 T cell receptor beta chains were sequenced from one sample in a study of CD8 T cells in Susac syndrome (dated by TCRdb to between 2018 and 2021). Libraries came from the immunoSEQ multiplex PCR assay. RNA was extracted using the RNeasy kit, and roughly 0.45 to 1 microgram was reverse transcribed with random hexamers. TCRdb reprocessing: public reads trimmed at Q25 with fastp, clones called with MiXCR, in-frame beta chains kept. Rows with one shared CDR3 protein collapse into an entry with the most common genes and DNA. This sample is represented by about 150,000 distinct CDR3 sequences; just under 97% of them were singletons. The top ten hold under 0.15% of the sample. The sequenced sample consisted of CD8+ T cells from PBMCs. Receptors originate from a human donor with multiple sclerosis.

Here the CDR3 reads CASSSASWAGGVETQYF. CDR3 nucleotides: TGCGCCAGCAGCTCGGCAAGTTGGGCAGGGGGCGTGGAGACCCAGTACTTC. This chain joins TRBV5-1 and TRBJ2-5; 8 positions match TRBD1. The CDR3 has 17 residues. Germline V gives CDR1 SGHRS, CDR2 YFSETQ. Trimming at V came to 3 bases and at J to 5 bases, leaving 15 bases not matched to a gene. The entire variable domain, with the rest obtained from reference TRBV5-1 and TRBJ2-5, is as follows: KAGVTQTPRYLIKTRGQQVTLSCSPISGHRSVSWYQQTPGQGLQFLFEYFSETQRNKGNFPGRFSGRQFSNSRSEMNVSTLELGDSALYLCASSSASWAGGVETQYFGPGTRLLVL.

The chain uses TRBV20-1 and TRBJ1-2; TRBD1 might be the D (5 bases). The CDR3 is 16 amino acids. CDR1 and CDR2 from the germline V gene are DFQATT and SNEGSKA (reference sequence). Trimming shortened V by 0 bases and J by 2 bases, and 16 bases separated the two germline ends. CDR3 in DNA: TGCAGTGCTAGAGATTTGGTCGGGGGTACAAACTATGGCTACACCTTC. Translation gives CSARDLVGGTNYGYTF.